This note documents a single T cell receptor beta chain sequence. No antigen is known for it. The data were obtained in a study of T cells in localized non-small cell lung cancer. The study, taken as a whole, reports: Only one tumor region went through sequencing, so heterogeneity may still be there. Across samples, adjacent lung featured a median approximately 56 of the top 100 tumor clones. Blood T cell density predicted longer survival; adjacent-lung clonality, shorter. In uninvolved adjacent lung, T cell clonality reached its highest value, exceeding tumor.

Sequencing was performed with immunoSEQ multiplex PCR; in TCRdb, only in-frame clones are kept and a portion is missing. The sample lists about 78,000 clones; 84% were seen once. Sequenced here: peripheral blood, sampled before any cancer treatment. The sequence was collected from a man aged 35 to 69 with stage I lung adenocarcinoma.

This CDR3 is CAWSVSHNQPQHF. CDR3 sequence (DNA): TGTGCCTGGAGTGTTAGTCACAATCAGCCCCAGCATTTT. V usage is TRBV30 and J usage is TRBJ1-5; no clear D gene. V gave up 0 bases and J gave up 3 bases, with 6 bases separating them. The CDR3 is 13 amino acids. The germline V gene encodes CDR1 GTSNPN and CDR2 SVGIG (reference sequence).